A single TCR beta chain is shown here with its context. Its target is unknown. These data belong to a study of somatic mutations in cytotoxic T cells in rheumatoid arthritis. In the study overall: Including V beta1+ cells that were sequenced for TCRB, some T-cell populations stained with V beta antibodies were flow-sorted at nearly 100% purity. Study-wide points: With about 60 patients examined, roughly eight had a largest CD8+ clone exceeding 20% of CD8+ cells.

The junction had 6 bases not matched to a gene; V was cut back by 3 bases and J by 6 bases. The CDR3 sequence is 16 residues long. CDR1 is LGHNA and CDR2 is YNFKEQ in the germline V gene. TCRdb keeps only in-frame clones here, not all; method: immunoSEQ multiplex PCR. Of 15,000 to 20,000 clones listed, over 80% are singletons. This TCR came from an adult with rheumatoid arthritis. V and J are TRBV4-2 and TRBJ2-2, with 11 bases aligning to TRBD2. Specimen: CD8+ T cells sorted from blood. DNA of the CDR3: TGTGCCAGCAGCCAGTTTAGCGGGAGGGCTCCCGGGGAGCTGTTTTTT. Translated: CASSQFSGRAPGELFF.